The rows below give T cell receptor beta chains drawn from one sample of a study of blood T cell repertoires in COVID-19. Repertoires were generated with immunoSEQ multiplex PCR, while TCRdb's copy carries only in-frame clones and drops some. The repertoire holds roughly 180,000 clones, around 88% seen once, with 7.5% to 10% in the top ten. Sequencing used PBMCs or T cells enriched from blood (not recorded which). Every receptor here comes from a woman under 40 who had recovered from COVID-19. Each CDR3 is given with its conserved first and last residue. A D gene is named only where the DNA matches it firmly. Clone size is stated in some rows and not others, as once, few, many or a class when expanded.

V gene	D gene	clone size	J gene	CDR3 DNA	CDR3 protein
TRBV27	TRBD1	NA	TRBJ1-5	TGTGCCAGCAGTTTAGAGGGGGCGGTGGGTCAGCCCCAGCATTTT	CASSLEGAVGQPQHF
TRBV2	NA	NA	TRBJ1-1	TGTGCCAGCAGTGGCGGGCAAATGAACACTGAAGCTTTCTTT	CASSGGQMNTEAFF
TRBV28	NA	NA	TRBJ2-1	TGTGCCAGCAGTGACAGGAGCTCCTACAATGAGCAGTTCTTC	CASSDRSSYNEQFF
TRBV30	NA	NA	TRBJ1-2	TGTGCCTGGAGTCCGGGGGAAGAATATGGCTACACCTTC	CAWSPGEEYGYTF
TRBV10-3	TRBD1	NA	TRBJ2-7	TGTGCCATCAGGGGGACAGGGCCCTACGAGCAGTACTTC	CAIRGTGPYEQYF
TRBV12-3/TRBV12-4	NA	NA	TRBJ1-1	TGTGCCTGTAGTGGTGGCACTGAAGCTTTCTTT	CACSGGTEAFF
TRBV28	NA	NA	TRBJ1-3	TGTGCCAGCTGCGATGTGGGAAACACCATATATTTT	CASCDVGNTIYF
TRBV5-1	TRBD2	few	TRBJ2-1	TGCGCCAGCAGCTTGGCCGAGGCTAGCGGACACAATGAGCAGTTCTTC	CASSLAEASGHNEQFF
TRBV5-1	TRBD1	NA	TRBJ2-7	TGCGCCAGCAGCGAGGGGACAGACTCCTACGAGCAGTACTTC	CASSEGTDSYEQYF
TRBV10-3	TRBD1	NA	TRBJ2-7	TGTGCCATTGGGACAGGGGGTAACTACGAGCAGTACTTC	CAIGTGGNYEQYF
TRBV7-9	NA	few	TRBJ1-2	TGTGCCAGCAGCCAAGGAGGGTCTCATGGCTACACCTTC	CASSQGGSHGYTF
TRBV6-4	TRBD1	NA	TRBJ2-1	TGTGCCAGCACATCCGGGACAGGGGGATTCGATGAGCAGTTCTTC	CASTSGTGGFDEQFF
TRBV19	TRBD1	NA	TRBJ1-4	TGTGCCAGTCGTTATAGCGGGACAGGGACTAATGAAAAACTGTTTTTT	CASRYSGTGTNEKLFF
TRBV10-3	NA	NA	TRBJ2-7	TGTGCCATCAGCGTAAACAGGGTTAACGAGCAGTACTTC	CAISVNRVNEQYF
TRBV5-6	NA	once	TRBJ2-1	TGTGCCAGCAGCTTCCCTAGCGACCACAATGAGCAGTTCTTC	CASSFPSDHNEQFF
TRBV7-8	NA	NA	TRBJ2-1	TGTGCCAGCAGCTTCAGGGACTCCAACGATGAGCAGTTCTTC	CASSFRDSNDEQFF
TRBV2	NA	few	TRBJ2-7	TGTGCCAGCACTACTCGGGATTCCTCCTACGAGCAGTACTTC	CASTTRDSSYEQYF
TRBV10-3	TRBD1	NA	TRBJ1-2	TGTGCCACCCAAACAGGGGCCGTATATGGCTACACCTTC	CATQTGAVYGYTF
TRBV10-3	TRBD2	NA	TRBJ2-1	TGTGCCATCAGTGAGTCCCTAGCGGGAGAAGAGCAGTTCTTC	CAISESLAGEEQFF
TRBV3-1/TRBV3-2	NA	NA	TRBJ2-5	TGTGCCAGCAACCCACCCCCGGGACAAGGGGTGACCCAGTACTTC	CASNPPPGQGVTQYF
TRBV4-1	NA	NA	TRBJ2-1	TGCGCCAGCAGCCAAGATAGTCAGGGCTATGAGCAGTTCTTC	CASSQDSQGYEQFF
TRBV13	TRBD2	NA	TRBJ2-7	TGTGCCAGCAGCTCGACGGGGGGGAACGGATACGAGCAGTACTTC	CASSSTGGNGYEQYF
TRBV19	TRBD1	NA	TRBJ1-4	TGTGCCACGACAGGGAATAGAGATGAAAAACTGTTTTTT	CATTGNRDEKLFF
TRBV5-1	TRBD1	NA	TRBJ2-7	TGCGCCAGCAGCGGACCCGGGACAGGTCCCGAGCAGTACTTC	CASSGPGTGPEQYF
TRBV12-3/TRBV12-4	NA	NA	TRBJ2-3	TGTGCCAGCAGTCTTACTCGGTCAGATACGCAGTATTTT	CASSLTRSDTQYF
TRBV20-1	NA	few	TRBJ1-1	TGCAGTGCTAGTTGGGGCAGCACAGCTTTCTTT	CSASWGSTAFF